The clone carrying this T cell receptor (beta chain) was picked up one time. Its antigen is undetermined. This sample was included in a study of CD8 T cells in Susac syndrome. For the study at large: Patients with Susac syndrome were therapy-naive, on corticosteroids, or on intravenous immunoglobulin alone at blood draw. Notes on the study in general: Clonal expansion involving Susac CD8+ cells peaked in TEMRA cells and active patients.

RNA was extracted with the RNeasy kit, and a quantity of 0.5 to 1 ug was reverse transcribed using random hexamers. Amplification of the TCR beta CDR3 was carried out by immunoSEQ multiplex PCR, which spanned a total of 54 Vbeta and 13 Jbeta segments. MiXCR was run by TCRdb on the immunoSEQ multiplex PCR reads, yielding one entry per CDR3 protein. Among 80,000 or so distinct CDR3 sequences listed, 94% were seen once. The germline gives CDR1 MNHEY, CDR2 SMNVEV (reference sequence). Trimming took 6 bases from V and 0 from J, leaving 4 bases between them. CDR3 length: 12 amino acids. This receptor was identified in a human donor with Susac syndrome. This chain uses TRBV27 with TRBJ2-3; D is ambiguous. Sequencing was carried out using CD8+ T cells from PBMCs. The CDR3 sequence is CASRTSTDTQYF. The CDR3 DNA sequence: TGTGCCAGCAGAACTAGCACAGATACGCAGTATTTT.